Presented here are 11 T cell receptor beta chains from one specimen sequenced in a study of T cells in Graves' hyperthyroidism and ophthalmopathy. Using RNA transcripts as the source, TCR beta CDR3 regions were amplified. HTBI primers were used for first-round RT-PCR of the TCR CDR3. TCRdb redid the calling of the multiplex PCR reads with MiXCR, one entry per CDR3 protein. The sample consists of 250,000 or so distinct CDR3 sequences, roughly 15% of them appearing once. Specimen: blood. These receptor sequences come from a woman aged 45-59 years with Graves' hyperthyroidism that later progressed to Graves' ophthalmopathy.

Ten or more counts support this clonotype. This sequence joins TRBV18 and TRBJ1-3; a weak D match, TRBD1 (5 bases). Germline loops: CDR1 KGHSH, CDR2 LQKENI. Trimming left V 2 bases short and J 0 bases short, with 17 bases between. The length of the CDR3 is 18 residues. CDR3: CASSPSSGARSSGNTIYF. CDR3 bases: TGTGCCAGCTCACCATCGTCTGGGGCCAGGAGCTCTGGAAACACCATATATTTT.

The chain uses TRBV5-1 and TRBJ1-3; no definite D call. Trimming took 0 bases from V and 8 from J, leaving 12 bases between them. The CDR3 is 14 amino acids. CDR1 is SGHRS, CDR2 YFSETQ, per germline. In DNA, the CDR3 is TGCGCCAGCAGCTTGGAAGGGCCGTGGGACACCATATATTTT. It codes for CASSLEGPWDTIYF.

This clonotype was counted ten times or more. A junction boundary mismatches the germline segment, possibly from a read error. The rearrangement uses TRBV5-1 and TRBJ2-6; D is unclear. Germline V gene lookup returns CDR1 SGHRS and CDR2 YFSETQ. The CDR3 covers 12 residues. In DNA, the CDR3 is TGCGCCAGCAGCTTGGATCAGTCTCCCCCCTCTTTC. Translation gives CASSLDQSPPSF.

Written as DNA, the CDR3 is TGCAGTGCTAGAGATAGACAGCGCCTCTCCTACGAGCAGTACTTC. This translates into CSARDRQRLSYEQYF. This chain joins TRBV20-1 and TRBJ2-7, with D maybe TRBD1 (5 bases). The CDR3 has 15 residues. Germline CDR1 is DFQATT and CDR2 is SNEGSKA (reference sequence). V lost 0 bases and J 0 bases, leaving 12 bases between the germline ends.

In DNA, the CDR3 is TGTGCCTGGAGTGGGAGTGGCACAGATACGCAGTATTTT. As protein: CAWSGSGTDTQYF. The rearrangement links TRBV30 to TRBJ2-3; D is uncertain. This CDR3 contains 13 residues. The germline V and J ends were trimmed by 1 base and 1 base, with 6 bases remaining between them. The germline gives CDR1 GTSNPN, CDR2 SVGIG (reference sequence).

The table lists this clonotype with many counts. The CDR3 DNA reads TGCAGTGCTAGTCCACGGAATTTGAATCAGCCCCAGCATTTT. Protein product: CSASPRNLNQPQHF. This sequence joins TRBV20-1 and TRBJ1-5; no reliable D call. Trimming took off 3 bases at V and 4 bases at J, with 13 bases between the two ends. The CDR3 sequence is 14 residues long. From germline, CDR1 is DFQATT and CDR2 SNEGSKA (reference sequence).

This clonotype was counted only a few times. This chain uses TRBV9 with TRBJ2-6; 11 bases fit TRBD2. Germline CDR1 reads SGDLS; CDR2 reads YYNGEE. The CDR3 runs to 18 residues. J gave up 2 bases and V 3 bases, and 7 bases lay outside the gene matches. The CDR3: CASSGPTSGRAGANVLTF. CDR3 coding DNA: TGTGCCAGCAGCGGCCCAACTAGCGGGAGAGCTGGGGCCAACGTCCTGACTTTC.

This clonotype was observed at least ten times. The chain recombines TRBV18 with TRBJ1-4; D remains ambiguous. V was clipped by 3 bases and J by 3 bases, with 8 bases between them. Germline V gives CDR1 KGHSH, CDR2 LQKENI. The CDR3 spans 14 residues. Here the CDR3 reads CASSPMEANEKLFF. CDR3 DNA sequence: TGTGCCAGCTCACCTATGGAGGCTAATGAAAAACTGTTTTTT.

This clonotype was counted at least ten times. DNA for the CDR3: TGTGCCAGCAGCCAAGGGTCGTTCGCGGCAGCGGAAGCTTTCTTT. It codes for CASSQGSFAAAEAFF. The rearrangement joins TRBV3-1 to TRBJ1-1, with D uncertain. V lost 1 base to trimming and J lost 8 bases, with 17 bases between them. This CDR3 contains 15 residues. Per germline, CDR1 LGHDT and CDR2 YNNKEL (reference sequence).

This sequence joins TRBV2 and TRBJ1-1; D may be TRBD1 (5 bases). The germline V gene encodes CDR1 SNHLY and CDR2 FYNNEI. The length of the CDR3 is 14 residues. The ends were cut back, 5 bases at V and 1 base at J, with 11 bases in the middle. The CDR3 nucleotides read TGTGCCAGCAGTACCGCGGGGGAGAACACTGAAGCTTTCTTT. It codes for CASSTAGENTEAFF. Filled out from reference TRBV2 and TRBJ1-1, the complete variable domain reads EPEVTQTPSHQVTQMGQEVILRCVPISNHLYFYWYRQILGQKVEFLVSFYNNEISEKSEIFDDQFSVERPDGSNFTLKIRSTKLEDSAMYFCASSTAGENTEAFFGQGTRLTVV.

This clonotype was seen more than once but under ten times. V and J are TRBV27 and TRBJ2-3, with 7 bases lining up with TRBD2. Germline assignment: CDR1 MNHEY and CDR2 SMNVEV (reference sequence). J lost 4 bases, V lost 2 bases, and 18 bases had no gene match. The CDR3 loop spans 19 amino acids. The CDR3 DNA sequence: TGTGCCAGCAGTTTAAGTCTGAGGGAGGGCCTTAGCAGCTCAGATACGCAGTATTTT. Its translation is CASSLSLREGLSSSDTQYF.